The following is a TCR beta chain sequence with its context. The repertoire was sequenced with immunoSEQ multiplex PCR; TCRdb's copy has only in-frame clones and lacks some. The sample lists about 140,000 clones; 86% were seen once. This CDR3 region has 14 residues. J gave up 7 bases and V 5 bases, and 2 bases lay outside the gene matches. Germline assignment: CDR1 KGHSH and CDR2 LQKENI. The data are from a study of cytomegalovirus exposure and HLA in healthy donors. The sequence came from a man between 18 and 29 years old in good health and CMV-seronegative. Material: PBMCs. The chain links TRBV18 to TRBJ1-6, with 10 bases fitting TRBD1. This CDR3 reads CASSVGQGNSPLHF. As DNA, the CDR3 is TGTGCCAGCTCAGTGGGACAGGGGAATTCACCCCTCCACTTT.